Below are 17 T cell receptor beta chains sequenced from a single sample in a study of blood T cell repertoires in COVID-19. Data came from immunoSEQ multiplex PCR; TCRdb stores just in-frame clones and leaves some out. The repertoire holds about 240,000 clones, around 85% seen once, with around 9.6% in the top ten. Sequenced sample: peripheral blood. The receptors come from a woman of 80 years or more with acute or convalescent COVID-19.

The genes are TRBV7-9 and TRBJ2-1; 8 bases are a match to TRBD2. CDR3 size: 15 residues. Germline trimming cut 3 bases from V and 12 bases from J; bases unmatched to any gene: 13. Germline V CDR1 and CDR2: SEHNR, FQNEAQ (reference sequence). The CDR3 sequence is CASSFPGLEHLGQFF. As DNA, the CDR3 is TGTGCCAGCAGCTTTCCGGGACTAGAACATCTAGGGCAGTTCTTC.

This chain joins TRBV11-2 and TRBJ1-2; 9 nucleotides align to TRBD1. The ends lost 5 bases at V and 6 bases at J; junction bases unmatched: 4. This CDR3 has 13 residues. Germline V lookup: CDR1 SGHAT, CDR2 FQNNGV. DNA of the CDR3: TGTGCCAGCAGCACCCGGACAGGGGATGGCTACACCTTC. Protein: CASSTRTGDGYTF. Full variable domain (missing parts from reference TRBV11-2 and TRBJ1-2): EAGVAQSPRYKIIEKRQSVAFWCNPISGHATLYWYQQILGQGPKLLIQFQNNGVVDDSQLPKDRFSAERLKGVDSTLKIQPAKLEDSAVYLCASSTRTGDGYTFGSGTRLTVV.

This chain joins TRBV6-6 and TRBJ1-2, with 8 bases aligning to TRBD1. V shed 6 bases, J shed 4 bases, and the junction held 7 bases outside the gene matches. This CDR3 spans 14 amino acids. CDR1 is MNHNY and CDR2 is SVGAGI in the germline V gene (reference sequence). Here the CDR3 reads CASRAGQGGYGYTF. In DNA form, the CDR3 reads TGTGCCAGCAGAGCCGGACAGGGCGGCTATGGCTACACCTTC.

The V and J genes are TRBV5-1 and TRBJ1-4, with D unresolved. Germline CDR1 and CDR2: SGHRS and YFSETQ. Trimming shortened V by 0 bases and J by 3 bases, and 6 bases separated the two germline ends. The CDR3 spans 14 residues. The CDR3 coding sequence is TGCGCCAGCAGCTTGGGCGGGTCTAATGAAAAACTGTTTTTT. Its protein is CASSLGGSNEKLFF.

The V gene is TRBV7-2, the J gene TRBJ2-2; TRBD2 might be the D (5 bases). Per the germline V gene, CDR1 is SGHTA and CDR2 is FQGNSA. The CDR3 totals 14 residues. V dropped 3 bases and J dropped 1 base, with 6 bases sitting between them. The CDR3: CASSLSGNTGELFF. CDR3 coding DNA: TGTGCCAGCAGCTTGAGCGGGAACACCGGGGAGCTGTTTTTT. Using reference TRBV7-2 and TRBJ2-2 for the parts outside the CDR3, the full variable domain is GAGVSQSPSNKVTEKGKDVELRCDPISGHTALYWYRQSLGQGLEFLIYFQGNSAPDKSGLPSDRFSAERTGGSVSTLTIQRTQQEDSAVYLCASSLSGNTGELFFGEGSRLTVL.

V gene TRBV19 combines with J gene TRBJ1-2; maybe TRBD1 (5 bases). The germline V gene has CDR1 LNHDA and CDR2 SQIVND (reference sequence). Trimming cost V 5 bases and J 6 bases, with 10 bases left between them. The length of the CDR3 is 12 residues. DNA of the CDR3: TGTGCCAGTAGTCCTCAGGGTGATGGCTACACCTTC. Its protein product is CASSPQGDGYTF.

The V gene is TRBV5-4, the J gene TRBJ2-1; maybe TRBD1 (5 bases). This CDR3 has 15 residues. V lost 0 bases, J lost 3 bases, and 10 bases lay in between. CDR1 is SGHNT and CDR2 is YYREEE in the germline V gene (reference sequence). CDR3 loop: CASSLVGPLYNEQFF. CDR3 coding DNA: TGTGCCAGCAGCTTGGTGGGGCCCCTCTACAATGAGCAGTTCTTC.

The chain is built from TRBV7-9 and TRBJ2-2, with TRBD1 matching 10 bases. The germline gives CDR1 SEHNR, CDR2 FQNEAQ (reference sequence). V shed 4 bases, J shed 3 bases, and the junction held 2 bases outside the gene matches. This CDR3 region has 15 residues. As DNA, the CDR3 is TGTGCCAGCAGCTGGACAGGGGGAGACACCGGGGAGCTGTTTTTT. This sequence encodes CASSWTGGDTGELFF.

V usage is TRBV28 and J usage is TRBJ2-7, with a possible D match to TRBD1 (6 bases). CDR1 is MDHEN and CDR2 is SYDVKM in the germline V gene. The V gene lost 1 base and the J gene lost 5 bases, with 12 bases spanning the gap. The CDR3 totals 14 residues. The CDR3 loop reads CASSLSQGLDEQYF. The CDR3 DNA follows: TGTGCCAGCAGTTTATCACAGGGTCTAGACGAGCAGTACTTC.

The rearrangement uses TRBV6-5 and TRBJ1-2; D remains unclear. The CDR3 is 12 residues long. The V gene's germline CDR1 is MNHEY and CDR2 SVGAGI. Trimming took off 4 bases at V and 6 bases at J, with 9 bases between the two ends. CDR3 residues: CASSWHRDGYTF. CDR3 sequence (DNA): TGTGCCAGCAGTTGGCACCGGGATGGCTACACCTTC.

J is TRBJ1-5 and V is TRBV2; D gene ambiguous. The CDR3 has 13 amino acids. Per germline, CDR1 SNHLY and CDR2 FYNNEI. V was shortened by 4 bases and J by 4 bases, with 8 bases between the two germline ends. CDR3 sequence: CASSVGENQPQHF. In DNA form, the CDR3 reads TGTGCCAGCAGTGTCGGGGAAAATCAGCCCCAGCATTTT.

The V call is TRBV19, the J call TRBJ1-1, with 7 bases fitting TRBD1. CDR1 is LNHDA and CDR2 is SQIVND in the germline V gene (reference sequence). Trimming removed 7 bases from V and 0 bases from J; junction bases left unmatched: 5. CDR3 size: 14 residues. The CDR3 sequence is CASTWGQMNTEAFF. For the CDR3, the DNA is TGTGCCAGTACATGGGGACAGATGAACACTGAAGCTTTCTTT.

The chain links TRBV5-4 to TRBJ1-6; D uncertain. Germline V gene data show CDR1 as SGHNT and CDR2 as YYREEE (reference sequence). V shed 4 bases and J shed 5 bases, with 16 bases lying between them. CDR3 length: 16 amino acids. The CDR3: CASSPGVPGDNSPLHF. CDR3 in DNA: TGTGCCAGCAGCCCTGGGGTGCCGGGAGATAATTCACCCCTCCACTTT.

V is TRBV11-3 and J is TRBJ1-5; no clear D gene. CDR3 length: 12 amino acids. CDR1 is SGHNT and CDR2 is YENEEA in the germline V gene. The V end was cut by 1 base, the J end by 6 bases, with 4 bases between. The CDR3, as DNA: TGTGCCAGCAGCTTAGCCGGTCAGCCCCAGCATTTT. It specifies CASSLAGQPQHF.

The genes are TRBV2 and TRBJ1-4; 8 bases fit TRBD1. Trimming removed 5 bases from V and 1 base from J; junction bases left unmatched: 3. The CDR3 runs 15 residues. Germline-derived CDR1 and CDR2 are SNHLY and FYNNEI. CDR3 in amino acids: CASSPGQGTNEKLFF. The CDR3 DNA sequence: TGTGCCAGCAGTCCCGGACAGGGAACTAATGAAAAACTGTTTTTT.

The CDR3 loop reads CASSQSIGGEQYF. The DNA of the CDR3 is TGTGCCAGCAGCCAAAGCATCGGGGGCGAGCAGTACTTC. The chain couples TRBV14 to TRBJ2-7; D is possibly TRBD2 (6 bases). V gave up 2 bases and J gave up 6 bases, with 11 bases separating them. Germline-derived CDR1 and CDR2 are SGHDN and FVKESK. The CDR3 contains 13 residues. The entire variable domain, with the rest obtained from reference TRBV14 and TRBJ2-7, is as follows: EAGVTQFPSHSVIEKGQTVTLRCDPISGHDNLYWYRRVMGKEIKFLLHFVKESKQDESGMPNNRFLAERTGGTYSTLKVQPAELEDSGVYFCASSQSIGGEQYFGPGTRLTVT.

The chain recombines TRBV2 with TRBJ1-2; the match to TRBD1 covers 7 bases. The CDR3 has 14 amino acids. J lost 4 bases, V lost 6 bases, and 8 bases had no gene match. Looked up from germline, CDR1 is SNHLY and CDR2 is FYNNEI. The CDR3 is CASSDIRTGYGYTF. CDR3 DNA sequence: TGTGCCAGCAGCGACATTAGGACAGGCTATGGCTACACCTTC.